The rows below give T cell receptor beta chains drawn from one sample of a study of ipilimumab plus nivolumab after autologous stem cell transplantation. TCRdb's table, derived via immunoSEQ multiplex PCR, lists solely in-frame clones and lacks some. There are 20,000 to 25,000 clones in the sample; approximately 73% occur only once, and over 20% lies in the top ten. Sequences were derived from PBMCs, sampled in a trial of ipilimumab plus nivolumab as post-transplant consolidation. The receptors were gathered from a male donor with diffuse large B-cell lymphoma. CDR3s include the opening cysteine and the closing phenylalanine or tryptophan.

TRBJ2-2,TRBV7-9,CASSLGDREAGELFF
TRBJ1-4,TRBV2,CASSVGWDAEKLFF
TRBJ1-5,TRBV28,CASSFLTGVNQPQHF
TRBJ2-3,TRBV12-5,CASGLEGTGMADTQYF
TRBJ1-2,TRBV30,CAWGSDRGDYTF
TRBJ1-3,TRBV30,CAWRPPGGFGNTIYF
TRBJ2-5,TRBV7-9,CASSTSSGAKWETQYF
TRBJ1-1,TRBV18,CASSLLGLTGNTEAFF
TRBJ1-1,TRBV2,CASKRTGDTEAFF
TRBJ2-1,TRBV29-1,CSVSRRGEQFF
TRBJ2-2,TRBV5-1,CASSTGDFFAELFF
TRBJ2-7,TRBV13,CASSDPSGGYEQYF
TRBJ1-5,TRBV19,CASSPQGRTPQHF
TRBJ1-2,TRBV5-1,CASSDRERGFYGYTF
TRBJ1-2,TRBV19,CATSRTGQANYGYTF
TRBJ2-6,TRBV6-1,CASSESLSGANVLTF
TRBJ1-1,TRBV7-9,CASSFYGGYPEAFF
TRBJ2-5,TRBV7-2,CASSSGTGGETQYF
TRBJ1-2,TRBV27,CASSLNSIPGGYGYTF
TRBJ2-4,TRBV9,CASSVGEVNIQYF
TRBJ2-1,TRBV11-2,CASSLGGQGNEQFF
TRBJ2-3,TRBV7-2,CASSKGLAGGQVTQYF
TRBJ2-2,TRBV19,CASELAPRGTGELFF
TRBJ1-1,TRBV27,CASSLNRDSTEAFF
TRBJ2-1,TRBV18,CASSPGLAAYNEQFF
TRBJ2-7,TRBV11-2,CASQGTVYEQYF
TRBJ1-4,TRBV6-1,CATLRTGLEKLFF
TRBJ2-3,TRBV5-1,CASSLEPNLADTQYF
TRBJ2-3,TRBV7-9,CASSFVRLAGGHTDTQYF
TRBJ1-2,TRBV30,CAWSGRVEGYTF
TRBJ2-7,TRBV7-9,CASSFVQSEQYF
TRBJ1-1,TRBV2,CASQSDGEAFF
TRBJ2-7,TRBV7-3,CASSSTSGF
TRBJ2-7,TRBV5-6,CASSHNIGTSYEQYF
TRBJ2-3,TRBV5-4,CASSPVYSGQGRSTDTQYF
TRBJ2-1,TRBV18,CASSPGSRGEQFF
TRBJ1-1,TRBV9,CASSVAGGGNTEAFF
TRBJ2-7,TRBV9,CASSVGLLSYEQYF
TRBJ2-7,TRBV10-3,CAISEGSGHYGEQYF
TRBJ2-3,TRBV5-1,CASSLGRGGQDTQYF
TRBJ2-1,TRBV10-3,CAISESSGGYEQFF
TRBJ2-1,TRBV7-2,CASSSGRASYNEQFF
TRBJ2-2,TRBV7-3,CASSLMNGELFF
TRBJ2-7,TRBV5-1,CASSPTGYEQYF
TRBJ1-2,TRBV5-1,CASSLDGQTYGYTF
TRBJ1-1,TRBV5-6,CASSLGGLGNTEAFF
TRBJ1-2,TRBV10-3,CAINPETGVDGYTF
TRBJ2-1,TRBV7-9,CASSLTGGNEQFF
TRBJ2-3,TRBV5-1,CASSFSGGTDTQYF
TRBJ1-3,TRBV5-1,CASSLGDSGNTIYF
TRBJ1-1,TRBV29-1,CSSLDRDTEAFF
TRBJ1-1,TRBV11-2,CASSLRAGRNTEAFF
TRBJ1-6,TRBV9,CASSVGHNSPLHF
TRBJ2-2,TRBV2,CASSVSDRNTGELFF
TRBJ1-2,TRBV6-1,CASSDHGYTF